This T cell receptor beta chain was found in a study of cytomegalovirus exposure and HLA in healthy donors. Findings and caveats of the study: According to a later analysis, donors in an Asian-associated ancestry cluster reportedly had fewer N-insertions than the roughly 670-donor mean.

Amplification used 60 Vbeta primers and 13 Jbeta primers. The method was immunoSEQ multiplex PCR; TCRdb's version includes in-frame clones alone and lacks a portion of them. Among roughly 150,000 clones listed, more than 70% were seen once. About this clone: Its antigen is as yet unknown.

The specimen sequenced was PBMCs. This TCR was sampled from a male donor in good health and CMV-seronegative.

CDR3 protein: CASSFVRNQPQHF. CDR3 in DNA: TGTGCCAGCAGTTTCGTCCGTAATCAGCCCCAGCATTTT. V usage is TRBV28 and J usage is TRBJ1-5, with unresolved D. V was clipped by 3 bases and J by 4 bases, with 7 bases between them. This CDR3 has 13 amino acids. Germline CDR1 reads MDHEN; CDR2 reads SYDVKM.